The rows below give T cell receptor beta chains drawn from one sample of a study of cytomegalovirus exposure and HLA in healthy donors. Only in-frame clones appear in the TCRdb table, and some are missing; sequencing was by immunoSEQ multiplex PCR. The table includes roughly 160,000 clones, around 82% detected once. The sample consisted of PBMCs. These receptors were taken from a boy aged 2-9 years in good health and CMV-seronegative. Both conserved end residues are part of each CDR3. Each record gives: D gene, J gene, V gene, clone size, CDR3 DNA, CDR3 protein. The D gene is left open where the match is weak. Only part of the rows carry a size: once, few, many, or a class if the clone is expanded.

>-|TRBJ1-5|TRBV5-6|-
TGTGCCAGCAGCGGGGGGAGGGGTCAGCCCCAGCATTTT
CASSGGRGQPQHF
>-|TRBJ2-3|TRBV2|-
TGTGCCACCAGGGGAGAGACAGATACGCAGTATTTT
CATRGETDTQYF
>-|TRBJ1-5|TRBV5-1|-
TGCGCCAGCAGCTTGGGGACAGATAGCAATCAGCCCCAGCATTTT
CASSLGTDSNQPQHF
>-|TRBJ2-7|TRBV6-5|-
TGTGCCAGCAGTTACTCGGGGGGGGCTGCCTACGAGCAGTACTTC
CASSYSGGAAYEQYF
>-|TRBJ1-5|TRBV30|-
TGTGCCTGGAGTGTAGGGGGGGGCCCGAATCAGCCCCAGCATTTT
CAWSVGGGPNQPQHF
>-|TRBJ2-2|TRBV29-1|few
TGCAGCGTTGACTCCGGCACCGGGGAGCTGTTTTTT
CSVDSGTGELFF
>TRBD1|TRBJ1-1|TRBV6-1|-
TGTGCCAGCAGTGAAGGCAGGGGGCCCACTGAAGCTTTCTTT
CASSEGRGPTEAFF
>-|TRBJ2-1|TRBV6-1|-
TGTGCCAGCAGTGAAGCTGTATGGCGGGAAGGAGATGAGCAGTTCTTC
CASSEAVWREGDEQFF
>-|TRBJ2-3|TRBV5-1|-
TGCGCCAGCAGCTTAAGTCTTAACAGGTTGGGAGATACGCAGTATTTT
CASSLSLNRLGDTQYF
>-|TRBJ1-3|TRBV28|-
TGTGCCAGCAGCCTTACAGCTGGAAACACCATATATTTT
CASSLTAGNTIYF
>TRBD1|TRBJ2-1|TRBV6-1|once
TGTGCCAGCAGTGAAGAAGACAGGGGTCAGTTCTTC
CASSEEDRGQFF
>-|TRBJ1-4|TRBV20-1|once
TGCAGTGCTGTAAATGAAAAACTGTTTTTT
CSAVNEKLFF
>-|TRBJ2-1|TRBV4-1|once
TGCGCCAGCAGCCAAGTAAGCGATGAGCAGTTCTTC
CASSQVSDEQFF
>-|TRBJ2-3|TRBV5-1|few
TGCGCCAGCACCGCGGTTTTTAGCACAGATACGCAGTATTTT
CASTAVFSTDTQYF
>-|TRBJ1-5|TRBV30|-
TGTGCCTGGAGCCTGGGAGGGATCGGGAATCAGCCCCAGCATTTT
CAWSLGGIGNQPQHF
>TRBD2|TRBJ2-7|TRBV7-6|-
TGTGCCAGCAGCCCAAGCGGGAGTTTGTACGAGCAGTACTTC
CASSPSGSLYEQYF
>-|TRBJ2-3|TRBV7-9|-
TGTGCCAGCAGCCCATCGGTCGTAACGGGGGCAGATACGCAGTATTTT
CASSPSVVTGADTQYF
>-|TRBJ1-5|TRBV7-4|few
TGTGCCAGCAGCTTAGGAGGGAACAACAATCAGCCCCAGCATTTT
CASSLGGNNNQPQHF
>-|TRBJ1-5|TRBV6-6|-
TGTGCCAGCAGTTACGGGAGGGGGAATCAGCCCCAGCATTTT
CASSYGRGNQPQHF
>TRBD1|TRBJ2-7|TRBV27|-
TGTGCCAGCAGTTCCCGGGACAGGGCCTACGAGCAGTACTTC
CASSSRDRAYEQYF
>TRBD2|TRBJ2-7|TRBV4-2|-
TGTGCCAGCAGCAGACTAGCGGGAGGGGTAGGGACCTACGAGCAGTACTTC
CASSRLAGGVGTYEQYF
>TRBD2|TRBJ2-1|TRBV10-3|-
TGTGCCACCGGACTAGCGGGAGTGAACAATGAGCAGTTCTTC
CATGLAGVNNEQFF
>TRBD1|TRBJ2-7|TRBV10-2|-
TGCGCCAGCAGCGGGACAGGCGAGTACGAGCAGTACTTC
CASSGTGEYEQYF
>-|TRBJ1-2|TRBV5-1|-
TGCGCCAGCAGCTTTGGAAACCGACAGTACTATGGCTACACCTTC
CASSFGNRQYYGYTF
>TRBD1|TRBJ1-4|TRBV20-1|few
TGCAGTGCTGCGACAGGGAAACTGTTTTTT
CSAATGKLFF
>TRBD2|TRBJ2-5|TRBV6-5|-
TGTGCCAGCAGTTTCCTAGCGGAGCACCAAGAGACCCAGTACTTC
CASSFLAEHQETQYF
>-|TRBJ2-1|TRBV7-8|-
TGTGCCAGCAGCTTAGCCGGGGTAGGGATTTTCAATGAGCAGTTCTTC
CASSLAGVGIFNEQFF
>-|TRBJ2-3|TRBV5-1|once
TGCGCCAGTTACCAGGGGTTGGGGCCGGCAGATACGCAGTATTTT
CASYQGLGPADTQYF
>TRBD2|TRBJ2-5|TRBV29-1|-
TGCAGCGTCTGGACTAGCGGGAGAGGGGCGGAGACCCAGTACTTC
CSVWTSGRGAETQYF
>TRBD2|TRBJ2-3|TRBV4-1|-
TGCGCCAGCAGCCAACAAGGGACTATGGCAGATACGCAGTATTTT
CASSQQGTMADTQYF
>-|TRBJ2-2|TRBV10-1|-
TGCGCCAGCAGTGAGGAGAGTACCGGGGAGCTGTTTTTT
CASSEESTGELFF
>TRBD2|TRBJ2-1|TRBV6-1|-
TGTGCCAGCAGTGAGAGTCTAGCGGGAGGGACTGAGCAGTTCTTC
CASSESLAGGTEQFF
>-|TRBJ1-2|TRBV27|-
TGTGCCAGCCGACGGACAGCCGCTAACTATGGCTACACCTTC
CASRRTAANYGYTF
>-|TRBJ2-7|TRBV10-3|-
TGTGCCATCAGAGCCGGGACACTATACTCCTACGAGCAGTACTTC
CAIRAGTLYSYEQYF
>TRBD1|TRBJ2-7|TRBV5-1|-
TGCGCCAGCAGCTTCCGGGACAGGGTGCTTGATTTGTCCTACGGGCAGTACTTC
CASSFRDRVLDLSYGQYF
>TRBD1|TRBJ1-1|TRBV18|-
TGTGCCAGCTCACCACGACAATATTCGACAGGGAACCGTAATAACATGAACACTGAAGCTTTCTTT
CASSPRQYSTGNRNNMNTEAFF